The sequence of this T cell receptor (beta chain) was determined in a study of blood T cells in healthy people across ages. CDR1 is SGHRS and CDR2 is YFSETQ in the germline V gene. The CDR3 has 13 amino acids. V lost 0 bases to trimming and J lost 6 bases, with 9 bases between them. Notes on the study in general: The percentage of naive T cells correlated strongly with TCR beta diversity. There were more naive CD4+ cells and higher diversity in long-lived donors than in aged donors. Possibly confounding the expanded clonotype changes was the fact that donor CMV status was unknown. Calculation of diversity from one million T cells yielded estimates considered to be underestimates.

A sample-barcoded 5' primer and a J-beta primer mix were used in a second PCR of roughly 6 to 11 cycles. TCRdb re-called the 5' RACE reads with MiXCR, one entry per CDR3 protein. The table shows hundreds of thousands of distinct CDR3 sequences, with more than 50% occurring only once. This clonotype was seen at least ten times. Its specificity is not known. This clonotype was obtained from a man between 40 and 49 years old in good health. Sequencing was done on a sample of blood. The chain couples TRBV5-1 to TRBJ1-2; D ambiguous. The CDR3 bases are TGCGCCAGCAGCTTGGAGTCGGTGGATGGCTACACCTTC. Residues: CASSLESVDGYTF.